This paragraph covers one T cell receptor (beta chain) sequence. This sample is part of a study of blood T cells in healthy people across ages. The V and J ends lost 3 bases and 7 bases respectively, with 15 bases between them. Germline CDR1 DFQATT, CDR2 SNEGSKA (reference sequence). The CDR3 sequence is 13 residues long. For the second PCR, which ran for about 6 to 11 cycles, a sample-barcoded 5' primer and a J-beta primer mix were used. TCRdb reanalysed the 5' RACE reads using MiXCR and keeps one entry per CDR3 protein. The sample includes some 750,000 distinct CDR3 sequences, around a fifth seen only once; the top ten take less than 25%.

The gene calls are TRBV20-1 and TRBJ2-5; possible D gene TRBD1, 5 bases. Sequenced: blood. The clonotype originates from a man aged 70-80 years in good health. The CDR3 protein is CSASGQGRGTQYF. The CDR3 DNA reads as TGCAGTGCTAGTGGGCAGGGTAGGGGGACCCAGTACTTC.